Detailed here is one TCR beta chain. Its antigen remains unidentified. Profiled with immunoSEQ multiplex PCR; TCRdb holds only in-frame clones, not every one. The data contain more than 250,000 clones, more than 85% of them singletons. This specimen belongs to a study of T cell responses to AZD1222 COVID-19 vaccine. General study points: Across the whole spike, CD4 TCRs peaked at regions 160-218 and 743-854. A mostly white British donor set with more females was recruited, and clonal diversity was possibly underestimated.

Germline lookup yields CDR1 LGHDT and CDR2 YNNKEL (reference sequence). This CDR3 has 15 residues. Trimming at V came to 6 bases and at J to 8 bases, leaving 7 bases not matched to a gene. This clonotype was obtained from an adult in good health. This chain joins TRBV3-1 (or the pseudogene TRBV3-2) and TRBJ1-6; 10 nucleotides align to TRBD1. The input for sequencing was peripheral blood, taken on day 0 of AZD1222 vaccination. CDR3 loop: CASSPSTGGDSPLHF. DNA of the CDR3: TGTGCCAGCAGTCCGTCGACAGGGGGCGATTCACCCCTCCACTTT.